What follows is one T cell receptor beta chain and its context. Antigen specificity is unknown. V shed 2 bases and J 4 bases; nucleotides not matched to a gene: 7. CDR1 and CDR2 from the germline V gene are SGHRS and YFSETQ. The CDR3 totals 16 residues. The sample comes from a study of a mutant IDH1 vaccine in newly diagnosed glioma. Study-level background: Radiotherapy, temozolomide, or both had been given previously, and both were given to most.

General observations from the study: Apparently unrelated to pseudoprogression were changes in the top peripheral T cell clonotypes.

Using immunoSEQ multiplex PCR, the repertoire was profiled, and TCRdb retains in-frame clones only, with some absent. The top ten clones hold over 6.5% of a sample with some 87,000 clones, over 75% of them seen once. Noted time point: baseline, week 1 (first vaccination visit). Treatment given: pre-vaccination baseline after standard-of-care therapy. Sample: PBMCs, taken from a glioma patient treated with radiotherapy, temozolomide or both. The TCR sequence derives from a man between 40 and 49 years old with glioma. The V gene is TRBV5-1, the J gene TRBJ2-1, with 9 bases fitting TRBD1. The CDR3 DNA follows: TGCGCCAGCAGCTTACGGCCGGGACAGGGTTACAATGAGCAGTTCTTC. It specifies CASSLRPGQGYNEQFF.